This T cell receptor beta chain was captured in a study of T cell responses to AZD1222 COVID-19 vaccine. Study-level points and caveats: Seropositive at baseline were only a handful of AZD1222 recipients. With dominance at 160-218 and 743-854, vaccine-associated CD4 TCRs spanned spike.

The CDR3 sequence is 13 residues long. Looked up from germline, CDR1 is SGHRS and CDR2 is YFSETQ. Trimming removed 3 bases from V and 0 bases from J, with 6 bases in between. This clone was counted between two and nine times. Its antigen is as yet unknown. The repertoire was sequenced with immunoSEQ multiplex PCR; TCRdb's copy has only in-frame clones and lacks some. The sample yields around 200,000 clones, roughly 94% seen once. The TCR comes from an adult who received the AZD1222 COVID-19 vaccine. V gene TRBV5-1 combines with J gene TRBJ1-1; D is ambiguous. This specimen consisted of peripheral blood, obtained 28 days after the second AZD1222 dose. CDR3 DNA: TGCGCCAGCAGCTCGTACATGAACACTGAAGCTTTCTTT. Its protein is CASSSYMNTEAFF.